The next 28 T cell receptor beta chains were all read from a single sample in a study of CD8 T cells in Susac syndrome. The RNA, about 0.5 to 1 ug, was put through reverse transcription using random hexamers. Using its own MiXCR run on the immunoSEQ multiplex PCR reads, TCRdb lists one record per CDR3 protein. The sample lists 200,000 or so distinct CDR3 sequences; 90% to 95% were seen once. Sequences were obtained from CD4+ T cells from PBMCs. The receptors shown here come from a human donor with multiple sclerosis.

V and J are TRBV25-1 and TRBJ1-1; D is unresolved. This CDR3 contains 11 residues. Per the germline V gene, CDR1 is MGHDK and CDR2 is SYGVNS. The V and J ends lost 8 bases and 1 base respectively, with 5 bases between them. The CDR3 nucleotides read TGTGCCAGCGGAAGGAACACTGAAGCTTTCTTT. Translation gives CASGRNTEAFF.

The CDR3 sequence is CASSYAGDNNEQFF. In nucleotides, the CDR3 is TGTGCCAGCAGTTATGCAGGGGACAACAATGAGCAGTTCTTC. The V call is TRBV6-6, the J call TRBJ2-1; the D gene is possibly TRBD1 (6 bases). Germline-derived CDR1 and CDR2 are MNHNY and SVGAGI (reference sequence). V was cut by 3 bases and J by 5 bases, with 11 bases left in between. This CDR3 contains 14 residues.

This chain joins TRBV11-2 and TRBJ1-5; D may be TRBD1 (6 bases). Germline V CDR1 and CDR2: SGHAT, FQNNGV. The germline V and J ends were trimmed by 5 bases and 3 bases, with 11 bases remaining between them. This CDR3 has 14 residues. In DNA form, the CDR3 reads TGTGCCAGCAGCCCACAGGGAACCAATCAGCCCCAGCATTTT. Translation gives CASSPQGTNQPQHF. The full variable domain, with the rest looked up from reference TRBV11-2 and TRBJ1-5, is EAGVAQSPRYKIIEKRQSVAFWCNPISGHATLYWYQQILGQGPKLLIQFQNNGVVDDSQLPKDRFSAERLKGVDSTLKIQPAKLEDSAVYLCASSPQGTNQPQHFGDGTRLSIL.

CDR3 sequence: CASSLGTPNQPQHF. In DNA, the CDR3 is TGTGCCAGCAGTCTAGGGACACCTAATCAGCCCCAGCATTTT. This chain uses TRBV11-2 with TRBJ1-5; D is perhaps TRBD1 (6 bases). CDR1 is SGHAT and CDR2 is FQNNGV in the germline V gene. The CDR3 totals 14 residues. V lost 6 bases and J lost 4, with 13 bases in between.

DNA for the CDR3: TGTGCCAGCAGCCAAGCGTCAGGACAGAGATCCTACGAGCAGTACTTC. Translated: CASSQASGQRSYEQYF. The rearrangement joins TRBV4-2 to TRBJ2-7; D perhaps matches TRBD1 (6 bases). The CDR3 covers 16 residues. The germline gives CDR1 LGHNA, CDR2 YNFKEQ. Trimming stripped 1 base from V and 1 base from J, with 14 bases between.

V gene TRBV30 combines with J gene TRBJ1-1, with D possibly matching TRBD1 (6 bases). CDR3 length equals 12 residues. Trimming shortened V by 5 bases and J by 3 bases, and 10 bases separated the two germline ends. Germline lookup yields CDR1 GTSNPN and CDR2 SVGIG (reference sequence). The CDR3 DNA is TGTGCCTGGTGGGGGGGCCACACTGAAGCTTTCTTT. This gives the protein CAWWGGHTEAFF.

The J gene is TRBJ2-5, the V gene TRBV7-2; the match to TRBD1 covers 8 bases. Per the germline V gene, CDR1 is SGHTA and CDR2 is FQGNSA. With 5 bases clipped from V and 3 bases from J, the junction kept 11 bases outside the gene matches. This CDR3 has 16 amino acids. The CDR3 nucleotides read TGTGCCAGCAGCCCCCTTTGGTGGGACAGGAAAGAGACCCAGTACTTC. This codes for CASSPLWWDRKETQYF.

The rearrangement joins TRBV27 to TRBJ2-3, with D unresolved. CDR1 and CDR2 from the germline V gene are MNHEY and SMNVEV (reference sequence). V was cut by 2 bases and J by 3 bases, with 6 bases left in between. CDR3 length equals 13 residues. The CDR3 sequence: CASSLPQTDTQYF. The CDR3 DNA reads TGTGCCAGCAGTTTACCCCAGACAGATACGCAGTATTTT.

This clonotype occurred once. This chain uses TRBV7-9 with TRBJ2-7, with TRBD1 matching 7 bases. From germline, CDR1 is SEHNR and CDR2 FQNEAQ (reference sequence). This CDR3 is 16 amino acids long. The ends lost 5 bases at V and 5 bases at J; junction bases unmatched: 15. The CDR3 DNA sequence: TGTGCCAGCAGCCCTTCGGGACAGCTAGGGGTCGACGAGCAGTACTTC. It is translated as CASSPSGQLGVDEQYF. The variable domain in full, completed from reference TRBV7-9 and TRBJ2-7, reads DTGVSQNPRHKITKRGQNVTFRCDPISEHNRLYWYRQTLGQGPEFLTYFQNEAQLEKSRLLSDRFSAERPKGSFSTLEIQRTEQGDSAMYLCASSPSGQLGVDEQYFGPGTRLTVT.

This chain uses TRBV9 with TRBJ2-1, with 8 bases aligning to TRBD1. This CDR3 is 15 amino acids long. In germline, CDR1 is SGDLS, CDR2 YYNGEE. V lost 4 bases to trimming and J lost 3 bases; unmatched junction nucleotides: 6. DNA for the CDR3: TGTGCCAGCAGCATAGGGACAGGAGTCTACAATGAGCAGTTCTTC. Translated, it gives CASSIGTGVYNEQFF. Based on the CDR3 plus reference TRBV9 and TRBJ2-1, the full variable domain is DSGVTQTPKHLITATGQRVTLRCSPRSGDLSVYWYQQSLDQGLQFLIQYYNGEERAKGNILERFSAQQFPDLHSELNLSSLELGDSALYFCASSIGTGVYNEQFFGPGTRLTVL.

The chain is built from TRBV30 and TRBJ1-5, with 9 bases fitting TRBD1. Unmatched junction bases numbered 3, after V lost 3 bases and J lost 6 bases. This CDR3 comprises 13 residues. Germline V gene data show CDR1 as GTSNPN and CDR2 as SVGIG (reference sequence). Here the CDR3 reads CAWRQGAGQPQHF. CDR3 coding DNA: TGTGCCTGGAGACAGGGGGCGGGTCAGCCCCAGCATTTT.

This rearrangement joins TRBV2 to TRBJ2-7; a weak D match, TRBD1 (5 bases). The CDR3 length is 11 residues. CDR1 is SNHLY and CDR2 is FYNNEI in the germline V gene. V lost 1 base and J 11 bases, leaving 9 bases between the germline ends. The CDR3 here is CASSEEVTEYF. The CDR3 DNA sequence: TGTGCCAGCAGTGAAGAAGTGACAGAGTACTTC.

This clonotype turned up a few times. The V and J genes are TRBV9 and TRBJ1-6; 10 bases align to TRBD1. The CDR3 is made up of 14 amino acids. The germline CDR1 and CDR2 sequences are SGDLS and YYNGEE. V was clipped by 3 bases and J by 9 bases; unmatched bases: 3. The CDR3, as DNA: TGTGCCAGCAGCGGCCGGGACAGGGGTTCACCCCTCCACTTT. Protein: CASSGRDRGSPLHF.

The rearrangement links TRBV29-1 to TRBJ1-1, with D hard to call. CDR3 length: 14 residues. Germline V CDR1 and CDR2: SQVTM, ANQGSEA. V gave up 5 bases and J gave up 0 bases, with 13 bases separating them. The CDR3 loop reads CSVFSLSMNTEAFF. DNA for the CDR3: TGCAGCGTTTTCTCATTAAGTATGAACACTGAAGCTTTCTTT.

The CDR3 coding sequence is TGTGCCAGCAGCTTAAACCAGCGGGGAACCCAGTACTTC. Translation: CASSLNQRGTQYF. V and J are TRBV7-2 and TRBJ2-5, with 7 bases that match TRBD2. Germline CDR1 reads SGHTA; CDR2 reads FQGNSA. The CDR3 is 13 amino acids. J gave up 8 bases and V 2 bases, and 5 bases lay outside the gene matches.

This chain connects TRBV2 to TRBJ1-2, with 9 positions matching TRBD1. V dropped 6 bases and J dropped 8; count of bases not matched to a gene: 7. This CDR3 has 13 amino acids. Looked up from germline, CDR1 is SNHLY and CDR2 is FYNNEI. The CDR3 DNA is TGTGCCAGCAGGGCACAGGGGGCAGAGGGCTACACCTTC. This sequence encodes CASRAQGAEGYTF.

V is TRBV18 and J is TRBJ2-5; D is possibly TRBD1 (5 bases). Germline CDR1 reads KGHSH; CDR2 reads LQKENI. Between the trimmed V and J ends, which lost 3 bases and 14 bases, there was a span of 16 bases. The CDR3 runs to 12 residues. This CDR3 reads CASSPRGQGGYF. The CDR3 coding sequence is TGTGCCAGCTCACCTCGTGGGCAGGGCGGCTACTTC.

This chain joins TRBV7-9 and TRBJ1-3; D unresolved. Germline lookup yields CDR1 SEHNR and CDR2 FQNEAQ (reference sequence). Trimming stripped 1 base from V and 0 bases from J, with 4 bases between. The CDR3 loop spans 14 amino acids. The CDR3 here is CASSLVGSGNTIYF. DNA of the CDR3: TGTGCCAGCAGCTTAGTGGGCTCTGGAAACACCATATATTTT.

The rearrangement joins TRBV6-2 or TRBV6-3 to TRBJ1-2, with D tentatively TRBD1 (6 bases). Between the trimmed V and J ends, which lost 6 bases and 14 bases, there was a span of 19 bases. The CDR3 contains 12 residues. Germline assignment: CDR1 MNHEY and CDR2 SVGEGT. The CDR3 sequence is CASSPTWGAHTF. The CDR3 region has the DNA TGTGCCAGCAGCCCGACGTGGGGGGCTCATACCTTC.

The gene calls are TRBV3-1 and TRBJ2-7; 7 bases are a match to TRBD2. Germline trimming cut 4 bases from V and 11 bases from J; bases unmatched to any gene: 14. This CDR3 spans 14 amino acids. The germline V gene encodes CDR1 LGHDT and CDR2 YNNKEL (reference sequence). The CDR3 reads CASSRLAAQRGEYF. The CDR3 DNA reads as TGTGCCAGCAGCCGCCTAGCGGCACAACGGGGGGAGTACTTC.

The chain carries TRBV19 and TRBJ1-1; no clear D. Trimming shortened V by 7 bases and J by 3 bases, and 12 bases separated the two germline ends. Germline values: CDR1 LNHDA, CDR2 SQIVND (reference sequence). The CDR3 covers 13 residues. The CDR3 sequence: CASNPSLHTEAFF. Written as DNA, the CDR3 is TGTGCCAGTAACCCGTCCCTCCACACTGAAGCTTTCTTT.

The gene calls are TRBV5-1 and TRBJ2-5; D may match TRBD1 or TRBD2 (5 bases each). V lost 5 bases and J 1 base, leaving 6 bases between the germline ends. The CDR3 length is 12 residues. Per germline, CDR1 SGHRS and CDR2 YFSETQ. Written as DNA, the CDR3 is TGCGCCAGCAGGGGGACCCAAGAGACCCAGTACTTC. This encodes CASRGTQETQYF. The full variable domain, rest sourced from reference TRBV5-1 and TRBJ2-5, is KAGVTQTPRYLIKTRGQQVTLSCSPISGHRSVSWYQQTPGQGLQFLFEYFSETQRNKGNFPGRFSGRQFSNSRSEMNVSTLELGDSALYLCASRGTQETQYFGPGTRLLVL.

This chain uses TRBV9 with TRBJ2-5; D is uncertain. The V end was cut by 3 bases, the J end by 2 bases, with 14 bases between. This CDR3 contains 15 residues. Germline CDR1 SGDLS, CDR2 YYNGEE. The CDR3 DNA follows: TGTGCCAGCAGCGGACAAGTGACCTTACAAGAGACCCAGTACTTC. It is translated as CASSGQVTLQETQYF.

This chain's CDR3 is CASSVNREGEQYF. The DNA for the CDR3 is TGTGCCAGCAGCGTGAACAGGGAGGGGGAGCAGTACTTC. This sequence joins TRBV9 and TRBJ2-7; the D gene is possibly TRBD2 (7 bases). The germline V gene encodes CDR1 SGDLS and CDR2 YYNGEE. The V and J ends lost 2 bases and 7 bases respectively, with 13 bases between them. CDR3 length equals 13 residues.

The CDR3 DNA reads as TGTGCCAGCAGAGCCAGCAATCAGCCCCAGCATTTT. Translating gives CASRASNQPQHF. This chain links TRBV12-3 or TRBV12-4 with TRBJ1-5; D remains unclear. The CDR3 runs to 12 residues. V lost 6 bases, J lost 1 base, and 4 bases lay in between.

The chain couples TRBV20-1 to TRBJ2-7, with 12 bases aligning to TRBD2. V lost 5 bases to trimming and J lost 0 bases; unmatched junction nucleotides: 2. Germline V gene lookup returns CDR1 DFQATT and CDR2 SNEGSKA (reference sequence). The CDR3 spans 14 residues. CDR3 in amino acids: CSAGLAGSSYEQYF. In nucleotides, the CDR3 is TGCAGTGCTGGACTAGCGGGAAGCTCCTACGAGCAGTACTTC.

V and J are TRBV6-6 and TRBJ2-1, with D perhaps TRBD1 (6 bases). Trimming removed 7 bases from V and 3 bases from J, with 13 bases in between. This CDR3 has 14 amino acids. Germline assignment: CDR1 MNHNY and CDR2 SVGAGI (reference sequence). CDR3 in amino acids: CASTPGQHYNEQFF. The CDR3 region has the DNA TGTGCCAGCACCCCGGGACAACACTACAATGAGCAGTTCTTC.

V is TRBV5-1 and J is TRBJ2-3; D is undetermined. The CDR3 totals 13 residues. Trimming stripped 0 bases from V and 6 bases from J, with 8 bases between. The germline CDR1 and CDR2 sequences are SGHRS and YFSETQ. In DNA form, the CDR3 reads TGCGCCAGCAGCTTGGGGGATTCTGATACGCAGTATTTT. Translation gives CASSLGDSDTQYF.